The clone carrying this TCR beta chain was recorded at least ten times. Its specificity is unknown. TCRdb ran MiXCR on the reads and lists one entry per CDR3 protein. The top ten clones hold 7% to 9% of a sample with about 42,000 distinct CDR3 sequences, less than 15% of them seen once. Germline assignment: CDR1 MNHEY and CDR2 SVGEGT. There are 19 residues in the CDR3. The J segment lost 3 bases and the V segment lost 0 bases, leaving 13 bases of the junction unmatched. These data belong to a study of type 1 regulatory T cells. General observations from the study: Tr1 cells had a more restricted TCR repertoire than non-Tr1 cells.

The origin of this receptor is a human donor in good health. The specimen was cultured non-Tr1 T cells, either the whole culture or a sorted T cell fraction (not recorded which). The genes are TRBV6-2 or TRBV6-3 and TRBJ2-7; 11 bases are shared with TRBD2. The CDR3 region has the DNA TGTGCCAGCAGTTACTCGAGTAAACGACTAGCGGGGATTCTCTACGAGCAGTACTTC. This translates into CASSYSSKRLAGILYEQYF.